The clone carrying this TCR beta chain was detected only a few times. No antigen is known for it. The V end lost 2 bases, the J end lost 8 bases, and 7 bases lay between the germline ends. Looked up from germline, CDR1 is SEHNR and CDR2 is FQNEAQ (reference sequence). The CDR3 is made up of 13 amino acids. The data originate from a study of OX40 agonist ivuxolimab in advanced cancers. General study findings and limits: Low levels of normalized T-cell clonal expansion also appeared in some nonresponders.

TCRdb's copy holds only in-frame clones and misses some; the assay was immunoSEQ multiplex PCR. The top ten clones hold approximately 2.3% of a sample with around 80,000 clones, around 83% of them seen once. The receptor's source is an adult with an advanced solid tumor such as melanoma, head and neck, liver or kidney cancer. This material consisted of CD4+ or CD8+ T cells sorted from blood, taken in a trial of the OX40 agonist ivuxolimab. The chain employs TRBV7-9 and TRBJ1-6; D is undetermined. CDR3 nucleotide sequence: TGTGCCAGCAGCTTATTAGGTGATTCACCCCTCCACTTT. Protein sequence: CASSLLGDSPLHF.